Given below is one T cell receptor beta chain in context. Its cognate antigen is unknown. The PCR was carried out with 60 Vbeta primers and 13 Jbeta primers. As originally analysed: In a later analysis, around 87 million unique TCR beta chains included roughly 11 million shared by two or more donors. Only in-frame clones appear in the TCRdb table, and some are missing; sequencing was by immunoSEQ multiplex PCR. V and J calls and clone size are given by that table; D and trimming were obtained from the DNA. In the table there are 160,000 or so clones, about four fifths of which are singletons. After removal of 3 bases from V and 4 bases from J, the junction contained 6 bases not matched to a gene. This CDR3 has 16 residues. CDR1 and CDR2 (germline): LNHDA, SQIVND (reference sequence). These data are taken from a study of cytomegalovirus exposure and HLA in healthy donors. Study-level information: For the approximately 400 genotyped donors, roughly 80% fell within the Caucasian-associated ancestry cluster. Study-level findings and limits: Confirmation was obtained in vitro that a few CMV-associated chains are specific for CMV antigens.

The receptor comes from a woman in her fifties or sixties in good health and CMV-seronegative. The sequenced sample was PBMCs. This rearrangement joins TRBV19 to TRBJ2-1; 10 bases align to TRBD2. The CDR3 DNA is TGTGCCAGTAGTATTGGGGTAGCGGGGGGTTACAATGAGCAGTTCTTC. Protein sequence: CASSIGVAGGYNEQFF.